Listed below are T cell receptor beta chains from one sample, sequenced in a study of identical twins. Via MiXCR, TCRdb re-called the 5' RACE reads, giving one row per CDR3 protein. The table records about 790,000 distinct CDR3 sequences, 15% to 20% of them present only once. A further study also used this sample, focusing on T cells expressing NK-cell markers.

Sequenced input: PBMCs. The source is a woman younger than 30 in good health. Both conserved end residues are part of each CDR3. Each record gives: V gene, D gene, clone size, J gene, CDR3 length, CDR3 protein, CDR3 DNA. A D gene is named only where the DNA matches it firmly. Clone size is stated in some rows and not others, as once, few, many or a class when expanded.

V gene: TRBV25-1
D gene: -
clone size: few
J gene: TRBJ2-3
CDR3 length: 14
CDR3 protein: CASSTDQRGDTQYF
CDR3 DNA: TGTGCCAGCAGTACCGACCAGAGGGGAGATACGCAGTATTTT

V gene: TRBV20-1
D gene: TRBD1
clone size: few
J gene: TRBJ2-7
CDR3 length: 15
CDR3 protein: CSARGVQGALLEQYF
CDR3 DNA: TGCAGTGCTAGAGGTGTACAGGGGGCTCTCCTCGAGCAGTACTTC

V gene: TRBV10-3
D gene: TRBD2
clone size: many
J gene: TRBJ2-1
CDR3 length: 15
CDR3 protein: CAINPTSGGTNEQFF
CDR3 DNA: TGTGCCATCAACCCTACTAGCGGGGGCACGAATGAGCAGTTCTTC

V gene: TRBV10-2
D gene: -
clone size: -
J gene: TRBJ2-4
CDR3 length: 12
CDR3 protein: CASSEVGGIQYF
CDR3 DNA: TGCGCCAGCAGTGAGGTGGGCGGCATTCAGTACTTC

V gene: TRBV4-2
D gene: TRBD2
clone size: -
J gene: TRBJ2-1
CDR3 length: 16
CDR3 protein: CASSQASAGGPREQFF
CDR3 DNA: TGTGCCAGCAGCCAAGCGTCAGCGGGGGGGCCACGTGAGCAGTTCTTC

V gene: TRBV11-2
D gene: -
clone size: few
J gene: TRBJ2-2
CDR3 length: 13
CDR3 protein: CASSLTVTGELFF
CDR3 DNA: TGTGCCAGCAGCTTAACGGTCACCGGGGAGCTGTTTTTT

V gene: TRBV5-5
D gene: -
clone size: few
J gene: TRBJ1-5
CDR3 length: 16
CDR3 protein: CASSHLGLHSNQPQHF
CDR3 DNA: TGTGCCAGCAGCCATTTAGGTCTGCATAGCAATCAGCCCCAGCATTTT

V gene: TRBV20-1
D gene: TRBD1
clone size: few
J gene: TRBJ2-2
CDR3 length: 13
CDR3 protein: CSARRDSTGELFF
CDR3 DNA: TGCAGTGCTAGAAGGGACAGTACCGGGGAGCTGTTTTTT

V gene: TRBV12-3/TRBV12-4
D gene: -
clone size: once
J gene: TRBJ1-1
CDR3 length: 13
CDR3 protein: CASSLRRGGKAFF
CDR3 DNA: TGTGCCAGCAGTTTAAGGAGGGGGGGGAAAGCTTTCTTT

V gene: TRBV20-1
D gene: TRBD2
clone size: -
J gene: TRBJ2-2
CDR3 length: 16
CDR3 protein: CSARGAGNPNTGELFF
CDR3 DNA: TGCAGTGCTAGAGGAGCGGGAAACCCGAACACCGGGGAGCTGTTTTTT

V gene: TRBV12-3/TRBV12-4
D gene: -
clone size: -
J gene: TRBJ2-1
CDR3 length: 16
CDR3 protein: CASSWDRRGRKNEQFF
CDR3 DNA: TGTGCCAGCAGTTGGGACCGGAGGGGTCGTAAGAATGAGCAGTTCTTC

V gene: TRBV7-9
D gene: TRBD1
clone size: -
J gene: TRBJ2-4
CDR3 length: 15
CDR3 protein: CASSLRQGTKNIQYF
CDR3 DNA: TGTGCCAGCAGCCTGCGACAGGGGACCAAAAACATTCAGTACTTC

V gene: TRBV5-1
D gene: TRBD1
clone size: -
J gene: TRBJ1-1
CDR3 length: 13
CDR3 protein: CANLDRANTEAFF
CDR3 DNA: TGCGCCAATCTAGACAGGGCGAACACTGAAGCTTTCTTT

V gene: TRBV20-1
D gene: TRBD2
clone size: few
J gene: TRBJ2-1
CDR3 length: 13
CDR3 protein: CSARGGGASEQFF
CDR3 DNA: TGCAGTGCTAGGGGCGGGGGGGCCTCTGAGCAGTTCTTC

V gene: TRBV3-1
D gene: -
clone size: few
J gene: TRBJ2-1
CDR3 length: 15
CDR3 protein: CASSQASGTYNEQFF
CDR3 DNA: TGTGCCAGCAGCCAAGCTTCGGGAACCTACAATGAGCAGTTCTTC

V gene: TRBV10-3
D gene: -
clone size: few
J gene: TRBJ2-7
CDR3 length: 12
CDR3 protein: CAISETGGEQYF
CDR3 DNA: TGTGCCATCAGTGAGACTGGGGGCGAGCAGTACTTC

V gene: TRBV7-9
D gene: -
clone size: once
J gene: TRBJ1-1
CDR3 length: 15
CDR3 protein: CASSQTPGAGTEAFF
CDR3 DNA: TGTGCCAGCAGCCAGACGCCAGGGGCTGGCACTGAAGCTTTCTTT

V gene: TRBV29-1
D gene: -
clone size: -
J gene: TRBJ2-7
CDR3 length: 11
CDR3 protein: CSVYESYEQYF
CDR3 DNA: TGCAGCGTCTACGAATCCTACGAGCAGTACTTC

V gene: TRBV29-1
D gene: TRBD2
clone size: -
J gene: TRBJ2-1
CDR3 length: 13
CDR3 protein: CSVTSGEYNEQFF
CDR3 DNA: TGCAGCGTGACTAGCGGAGAGTACAATGAGCAGTTCTTC

V gene: TRBV20-1
D gene: -
clone size: -
J gene: TRBJ2-1
CDR3 length: 14
CDR3 protein: CSARDAREKNEQFF
CDR3 DNA: TGCAGTGCTAGAGATGCCCGAGAGAAGAATGAGCAGTTCTTC

V gene: TRBV5-1
D gene: TRBD1
clone size: few
J gene: TRBJ1-5
CDR3 length: 15
CDR3 protein: CASSSGQGSNQPQHF
CDR3 DNA: TGCGCCAGCAGCTCGGGACAGGGCAGCAATCAGCCCCAGCATTTT

V gene: TRBV7-9
D gene: TRBD1
clone size: -
J gene: TRBJ2-7
CDR3 length: 14
CDR3 protein: CASSTRDSAYEQYF
CDR3 DNA: TGTGCCAGCAGCACACGGGACAGCGCCTACGAGCAGTACTTC

V gene: TRBV20-1
D gene: TRBD2
clone size: few
J gene: TRBJ2-1
CDR3 length: 14
CDR3 protein: CSARQAGGLSEQFF
CDR3 DNA: TGCAGTGCCCGTCAGGCGGGAGGATTAAGTGAGCAGTTCTTC

V gene: TRBV30
D gene: TRBD2
clone size: -
J gene: TRBJ2-3
CDR3 length: 18
CDR3 protein: CAWSPTGLAGGVWDTQYF
CDR3 DNA: TGTGCCTGGAGTCCTACCGGACTAGCGGGAGGTGTGTGGGATACGCAGTATTTT

V gene: TRBV11-2
D gene: TRBD2
clone size: -
J gene: TRBJ2-1
CDR3 length: 17
CDR3 protein: CASSLVRTSGSSNEQFF
CDR3 DNA: TGTGCCAGCAGCTTAGTTAGGACTAGCGGGAGTTCCAATGAGCAGTTCTTC

V gene: TRBV27
D gene: TRBD2
clone size: -
J gene: TRBJ2-3
CDR3 length: 17
CDR3 protein: CASMYGLAGTSTDTQYF
CDR3 DNA: TGTGCCAGCATGTACGGACTAGCGGGGACTAGCACAGATACGCAGTATTTT

V gene: TRBV6-1
D gene: TRBD1
clone size: -
J gene: TRBJ1-1
CDR3 length: 14
CDR3 protein: CASRTGGYGTEAFF
CDR3 DNA: TGTGCCAGCAGAACAGGGGGCTATGGCACTGAAGCTTTCTTT

V gene: TRBV2
D gene: -
clone size: -
J gene: TRBJ2-1
CDR3 length: 12
CDR3 protein: CASSERRNEQFF
CDR3 DNA: TGTGCCAGCAGTGAAAGGAGGAATGAGCAGTTCTTC

V gene: TRBV7-8
D gene: -
clone size: -
J gene: TRBJ2-3
CDR3 length: 16
CDR3 protein: CASSLGVSGSTDTQYF
CDR3 DNA: TGTGCCAGCAGCTTAGGCGTTAGCGGCTCCACAGATACGCAGTATTTT

V gene: TRBV7-2
D gene: -
clone size: -
J gene: TRBJ2-3
CDR3 length: 14
CDR3 protein: CASSLTRVGDTQYF
CDR3 DNA: TGTGCCAGCAGCCTCACCAGGGTCGGAGATACGCAGTATTTT

V gene: TRBV3-1
D gene: TRBD2
clone size: -
J gene: TRBJ2-1
CDR3 length: 15
CDR3 protein: CASSQVLAGNNEQFF
CDR3 DNA: TGTGCCAGCAGCCAAGTACTAGCGGGAAACAATGAGCAGTTCTTC

V gene: TRBV2
D gene: TRBD2
clone size: -
J gene: TRBJ2-2
CDR3 length: 17
CDR3 protein: CASSASGREANTGELFF
CDR3 DNA: TGTGCCAGCAGCGCTAGCGGGAGAGAGGCGAACACCGGGGAGCTGTTTTTT

V gene: TRBV12-3/TRBV12-4
D gene: -
clone size: -
J gene: TRBJ2-3
CDR3 length: 11
CDR3 protein: CASSLGNAQYF
CDR3 DNA: TGTGCCAGCAGTTTAGGGAATGCGCAGTATTTT

V gene: TRBV20-1
D gene: -
clone size: -
J gene: TRBJ2-2
CDR3 length: 15
CDR3 protein: CSARAWGSNTGELFF
CDR3 DNA: TGCAGTGCCAGAGCCTGGGGGTCGAACACCGGGGAGCTGTTTTTT

V gene: TRBV5-1
D gene: TRBD2
clone size: few
J gene: TRBJ2-7
CDR3 length: 17
CDR3 protein: CASSPRLVAGTSYEQYF
CDR3 DNA: TGCGCCAGCAGCCCAAGACTGGTAGCGGGGACCTCCTACGAGCAGTACTTC

V gene: TRBV15
D gene: -
clone size: -
J gene: TRBJ2-1
CDR3 length: 15
CDR3 protein: CATSRRRDRYNEQFF
CDR3 DNA: TGTGCCACCAGCAGGCGACGGGATCGTTACAATGAGCAGTTCTTC

V gene: TRBV20-1
D gene: TRBD2
clone size: -
J gene: TRBJ2-5
CDR3 length: 15
CDR3 protein: CSAGGTSGLQETQYF
CDR3 DNA: TGCAGTGCAGGGGGGACTAGCGGGCTCCAAGAGACCCAGTACTTC

V gene: TRBV10-3
D gene: -
clone size: -
J gene: TRBJ2-1
CDR3 length: 15
CDR3 protein: CAISESTGTVNEQFF
CDR3 DNA: TGTGCCATCAGTGAGTCCACAGGGACGGTGAATGAGCAGTTCTTC

V gene: TRBV5-1
D gene: -
clone size: -
J gene: TRBJ2-7
CDR3 length: 15
CDR3 protein: CASSLVGTMTYEQYF
CDR3 DNA: TGCGCCAGCAGCTTGGTGGGGACGATGACCTACGAGCAGTACTTC

V gene: TRBV5-1
D gene: -
clone size: many
J gene: TRBJ2-7
CDR3 length: 13
CDR3 protein: CASSPYGGYEQYF
CDR3 DNA: TGCGCCAGCAGCCCCTACGGTGGCTACGAGCAGTACTTC

V gene: TRBV6-5
D gene: -
clone size: few
J gene: TRBJ2-2
CDR3 length: 14
CDR3 protein: CASSYRVGVGELFF
CDR3 DNA: TGTGCCAGCAGTTATAGGGTTGGGGTTGGGGAGCTGTTTTTT

V gene: TRBV20-1
D gene: TRBD2
clone size: -
J gene: TRBJ2-3
CDR3 length: 14
CDR3 protein: CSLRKAGGTDTQYF
CDR3 DNA: TGCAGTCTACGAAAGGCGGGGGGCACAGATACGCAGTATTTT

V gene: TRBV20-1
D gene: TRBD2
clone size: -
J gene: TRBJ2-1
CDR3 length: 15
CDR3 protein: CSVSRGGGGDNEQFF
CDR3 DNA: TGCAGTGTTTCCCGCGGCGGGGGGGGTGACAATGAGCAGTTCTTC

V gene: TRBV20-1
D gene: TRBD1
clone size: -
J gene: TRBJ1-5
CDR3 length: 14
CDR3 protein: CSAPDRVGNQPQHF
CDR3 DNA: TGCAGTGCTCCGGACAGGGTCGGCAATCAGCCCCAGCATTTT

V gene: TRBV6-5
D gene: TRBD1
clone size: many
J gene: TRBJ1-1
CDR3 length: 13
CDR3 protein: CASSYHRGTEAFF
CDR3 DNA: TGTGCCAGCAGTTACCACAGGGGAACTGAAGCTTTCTTT

V gene: TRBV6-1
D gene: TRBD1
clone size: many
J gene: TRBJ1-1
CDR3 length: 13
CDR3 protein: CASSPYRGTEAFF
CDR3 DNA: TGTGCCAGCAGCCCCTACAGGGGTACTGAAGCTTTCTTT

V gene: TRBV28
D gene: TRBD1
clone size: -
J gene: TRBJ2-7
CDR3 length: 12
CDR3 protein: CASWDRGYEQYF
CDR3 DNA: TGTGCCAGCTGGGACAGGGGGTACGAGCAGTACTTC

V gene: TRBV20-1
D gene: -
clone size: few
J gene: TRBJ1-6
CDR3 length: 14
CDR3 protein: CSARDQPGHSPLHF
CDR3 DNA: TGCAGTGCTAGAGATCAACCAGGGCATTCACCCCTCCACTTT

V gene: TRBV7-8
D gene: -
clone size: many
J gene: TRBJ2-7
CDR3 length: 16
CDR3 protein: CASSLVQDYYSYEQYF
CDR3 DNA: TGTGCCAGCAGCTTAGTACAGGACTATTATTCCTACGAGCAGTACTTC

V gene: TRBV5-5
D gene: -
clone size: -
J gene: TRBJ2-4
CDR3 length: 12
CDR3 protein: CASSFPGDIQYF
CDR3 DNA: TGTGCCAGCAGCTTCCCAGGGGACATTCAGTACTTC

V gene: TRBV5-1
D gene: TRBD1
clone size: few
J gene: TRBJ2-1
CDR3 length: 14
CDR3 protein: CASRYRGSYNEQFF
CDR3 DNA: TGCGCCAGCAGATACAGGGGTTCCTACAATGAGCAGTTCTTC

V gene: TRBV20-1
D gene: -
clone size: -
J gene: TRBJ2-7
CDR3 length: 15
CDR3 protein: CSASSRTRGLGEQYF
CDR3 DNA: TGCAGTGCTAGTTCTCGGACTAGGGGGTTAGGCGAGCAGTACTTC

V gene: TRBV19
D gene: TRBD1
clone size: few
J gene: TRBJ1-5
CDR3 length: 13
CDR3 protein: CASRAQGFQPQHF
CDR3 DNA: TGTGCCAGTAGAGCACAGGGGTTTCAGCCCCAGCATTTT

V gene: TRBV7-2
D gene: -
clone size: -
J gene: TRBJ2-1
CDR3 length: 13
CDR3 protein: CASSLESPGEQFF
CDR3 DNA: TGTGCCAGCAGCTTAGAGTCCCCGGGTGAGCAGTTCTTC